This T cell receptor beta chain was found in a study of shared clonotypes between healthy human individuals. Looking at the study overall: Each donor's CD4 naive and CD4 memory cells filled three plates apiece, CD8 naive two, and CD8 memory one.

Genomic DNA from each subset was divided evenly over several immunoSEQ plates. Produced via immunoSEQ multiplex PCR; TCRdb's table is partial and in-frame only. The repertoire holds some 2,500,000 clones, approximately 90% seen once, with about 0.36% in the top ten. This clone was seen a single time. Adults of Caucasian background living in Nashville, Tennessee made up all donors. It was into CD45RA+ naive and CD45RA-negative memory subsets that the CD4+ cells were split. J lost 3 bases, V lost 8 bases, and 10 bases had no gene match. The CDR3 loop spans 15 amino acids. Germline V gene data show CDR1 as MNHNS and CDR2 as SASEGT.

The chain uses TRBV6-1 and TRBJ2-3; TRBD1 aligns across 8 bases. The sequenced sample consisted of naive CD4+ T cells from PBMCs. Subset denoted: CD45RA+ positively selected. The receptor's source is a man aged 18 to 29 in good health. Some clones in this sample may be carry-over from other donors' samples. Written as DNA, the CDR3 is TGTGCCAGCCATCCTAGGACAGGGCGGACAGATACGCAGTATTTT. Its protein is CASHPRTGRTDTQYF.